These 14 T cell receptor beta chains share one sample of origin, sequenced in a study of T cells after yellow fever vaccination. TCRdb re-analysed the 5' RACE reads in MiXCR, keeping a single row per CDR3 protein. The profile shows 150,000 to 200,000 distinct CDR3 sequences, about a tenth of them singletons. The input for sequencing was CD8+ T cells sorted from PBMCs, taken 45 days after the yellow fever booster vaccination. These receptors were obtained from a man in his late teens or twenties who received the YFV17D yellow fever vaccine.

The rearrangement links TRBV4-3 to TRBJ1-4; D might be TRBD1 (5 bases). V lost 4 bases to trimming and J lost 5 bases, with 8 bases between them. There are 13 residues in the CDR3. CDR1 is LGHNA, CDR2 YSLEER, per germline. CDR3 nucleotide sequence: TGCGCCAGCAGCCCCTGGGGGAATGAAAAACTGTTTTTT. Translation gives CASSPWGNEKLFF.

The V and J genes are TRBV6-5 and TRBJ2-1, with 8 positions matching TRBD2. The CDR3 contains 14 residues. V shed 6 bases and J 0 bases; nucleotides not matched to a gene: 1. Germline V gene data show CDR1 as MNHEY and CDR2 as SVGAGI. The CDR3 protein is CASSGLASYNEQFF. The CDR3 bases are TGTGCCAGCAGCGGACTAGCCTCCTACAATGAGCAGTTCTTC.

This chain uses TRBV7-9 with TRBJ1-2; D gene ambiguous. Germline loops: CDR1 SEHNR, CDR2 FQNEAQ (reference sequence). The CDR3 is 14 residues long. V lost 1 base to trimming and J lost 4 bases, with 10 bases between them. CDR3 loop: CASSLGAAVYGYTF. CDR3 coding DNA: TGTGCCAGCAGCTTAGGTGCGGCGGTCTATGGCTACACCTTC.

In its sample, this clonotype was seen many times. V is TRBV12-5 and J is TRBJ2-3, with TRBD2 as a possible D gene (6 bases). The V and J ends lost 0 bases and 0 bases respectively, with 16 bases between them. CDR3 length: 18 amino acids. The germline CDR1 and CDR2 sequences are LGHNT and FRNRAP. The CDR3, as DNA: TGTGCTAGTGGTTTGGTACGAGTCGGAGGGGCGAGCACAGATACGCAGTATTTT. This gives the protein CASGLVRVGGASTDTQYF. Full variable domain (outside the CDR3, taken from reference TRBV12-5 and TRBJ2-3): DARVTQTPRHKVTEMGQEVTMRCQPILGHNTVFWYRQTMMQGLELLAYFRNRAPLDDSGMPKDRFSAEMPDATLATLKIQPSEPRDSAVYFCASGLVRVGGASTDTQYFGPGTRLTVL.

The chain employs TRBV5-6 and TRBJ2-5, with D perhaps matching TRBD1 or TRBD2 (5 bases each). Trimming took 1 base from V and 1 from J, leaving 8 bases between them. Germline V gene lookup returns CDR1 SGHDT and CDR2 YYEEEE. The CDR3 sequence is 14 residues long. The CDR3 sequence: CASSLWDAQETQYF. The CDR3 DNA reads TGTGCCAGCAGCTTGTGGGACGCCCAAGAGACCCAGTACTTC. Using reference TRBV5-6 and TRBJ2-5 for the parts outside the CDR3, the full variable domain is DAGVTQSPTHLIKTRGQQVTLRCSPKSGHDTVSWYQQALGQGPQFIFQYYEEEERQRGNFPDRFSGHQFPNYSSELNVNALLLGDSALYLCASSLWDAQETQYFGPGTRLLVL.

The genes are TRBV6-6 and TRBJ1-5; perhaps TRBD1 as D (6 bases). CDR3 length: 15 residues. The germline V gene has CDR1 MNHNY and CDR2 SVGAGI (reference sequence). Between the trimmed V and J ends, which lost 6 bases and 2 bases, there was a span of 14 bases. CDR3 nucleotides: TGTGCCAGCAGACCTACAGGGTCGGGCAATCAGCCCCAGCATTTT. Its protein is CASRPTGSGNQPQHF.

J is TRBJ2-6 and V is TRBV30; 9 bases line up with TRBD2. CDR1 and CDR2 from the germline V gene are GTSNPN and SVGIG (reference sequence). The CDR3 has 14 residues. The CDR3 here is CGFSGGSGANVLTF. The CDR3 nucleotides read TGTGGATTTAGCGGGGGCTCTGGGGCCAACGTCCTGACTTTC.

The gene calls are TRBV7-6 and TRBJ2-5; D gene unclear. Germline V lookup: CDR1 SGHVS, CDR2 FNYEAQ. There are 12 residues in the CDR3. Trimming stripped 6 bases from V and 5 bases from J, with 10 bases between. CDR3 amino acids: CASSAVEETQYF. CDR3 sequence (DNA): TGTGCCAGCAGTGCAGTCGAGGAGACCCAGTACTTC.

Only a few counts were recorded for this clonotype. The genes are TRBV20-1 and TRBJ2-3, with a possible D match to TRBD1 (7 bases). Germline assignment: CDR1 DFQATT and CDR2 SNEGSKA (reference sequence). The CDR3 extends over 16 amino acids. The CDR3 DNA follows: TGCAGCGTCACTCGCAGCGACAGGGAGGTTACAGATACGCAGTATTTT. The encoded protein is CSVTRSDREVTDTQYF.

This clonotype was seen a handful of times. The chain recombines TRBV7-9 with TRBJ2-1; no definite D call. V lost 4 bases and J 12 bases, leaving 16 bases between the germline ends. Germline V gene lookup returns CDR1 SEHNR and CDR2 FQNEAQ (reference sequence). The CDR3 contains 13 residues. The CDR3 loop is CASSSLRAVRQFF. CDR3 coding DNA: TGTGCCAGCAGCTCGCTCCGTGCGGTACGGCAGTTCTTC.

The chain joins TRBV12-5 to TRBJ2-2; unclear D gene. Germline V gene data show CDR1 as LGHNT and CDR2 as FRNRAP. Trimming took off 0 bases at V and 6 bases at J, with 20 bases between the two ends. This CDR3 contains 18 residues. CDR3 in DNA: TGTGCTAGTGGTTTGGTAGCCTGGATCTCCTCAACGGCCGGGGAGCTGTTTTTT. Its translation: CASGLVAWISSTAGELFF.

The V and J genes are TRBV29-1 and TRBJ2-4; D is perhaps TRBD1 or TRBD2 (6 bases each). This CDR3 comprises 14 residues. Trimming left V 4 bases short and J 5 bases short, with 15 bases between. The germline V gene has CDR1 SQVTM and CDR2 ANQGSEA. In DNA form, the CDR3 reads TGCAGCGTTGTAAGGGGGGCGAATGAAAACATTCAGTACTTC. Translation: CSVVRGANENIQYF.

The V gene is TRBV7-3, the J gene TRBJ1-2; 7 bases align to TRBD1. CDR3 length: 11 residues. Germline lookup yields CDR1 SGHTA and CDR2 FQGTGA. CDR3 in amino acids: CHSGTAYGYTF. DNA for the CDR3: TGTCACAGCGGGACAGCCTATGGCTACACCTTC.

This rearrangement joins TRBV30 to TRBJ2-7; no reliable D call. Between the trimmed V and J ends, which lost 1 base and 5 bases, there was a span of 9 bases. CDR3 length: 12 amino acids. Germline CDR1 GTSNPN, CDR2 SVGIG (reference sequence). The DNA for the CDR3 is TGTGCCTGGAGTGCGATGGGCCACGAGCAGTACTTC. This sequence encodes CAWSAMGHEQYF.